The clone carrying this TCR beta chain came up a few times. CDR1 and CDR2 from the germline V gene are KGHSH and LQKENI. The trim removed 4 bases at V and 2 bases at J, leaving 2 bases unmatched. The CDR3 covers 16 residues. This record belongs to a study of T-cell reconstitution after alpha-beta-depleted transplantation in children. Using unique molecular identifiers, the investigators prepared the TCRbeta library. In TCRdb, the PCR reads were re-called with MiXCR into one record per CDR3 protein. This repertoire shows 330,000 or so distinct CDR3 sequences, roughly 9.1% found once; its top ten account for around 7.5%.

This TCR derives from a boy in the first two years of life with acute myeloid leukemia, due to receive a stem cell transplant. The sequenced sample was PBMCs, obtained before TCRalphabeta/CD19-depleted stem cell transplant. The chain is built from TRBV18 and TRBJ2-5; 15 bases align to TRBD2. The CDR3 DNA reads TGTGCCAGCTCACGAGGGACTAGCGGGAGGCAAGAGACCCAGTACTTC. This gives the protein CASSRGTSGRQETQYF.